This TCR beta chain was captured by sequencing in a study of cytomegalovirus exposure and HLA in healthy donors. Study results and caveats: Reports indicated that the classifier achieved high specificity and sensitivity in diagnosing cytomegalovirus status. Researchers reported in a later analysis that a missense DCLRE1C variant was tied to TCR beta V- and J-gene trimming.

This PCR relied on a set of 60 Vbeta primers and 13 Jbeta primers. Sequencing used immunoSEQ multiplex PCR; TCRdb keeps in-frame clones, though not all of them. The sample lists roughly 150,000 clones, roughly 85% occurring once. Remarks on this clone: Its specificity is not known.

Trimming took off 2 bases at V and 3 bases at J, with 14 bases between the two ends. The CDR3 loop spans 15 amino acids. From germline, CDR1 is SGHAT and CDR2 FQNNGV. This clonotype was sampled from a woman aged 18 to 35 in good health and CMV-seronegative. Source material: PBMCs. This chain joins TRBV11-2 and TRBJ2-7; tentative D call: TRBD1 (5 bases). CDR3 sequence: CASSLYEAGFYEQYF. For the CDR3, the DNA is TGTGCCAGCAGCTTATACGAGGCAGGGTTCTACGAGCAGTACTTC.